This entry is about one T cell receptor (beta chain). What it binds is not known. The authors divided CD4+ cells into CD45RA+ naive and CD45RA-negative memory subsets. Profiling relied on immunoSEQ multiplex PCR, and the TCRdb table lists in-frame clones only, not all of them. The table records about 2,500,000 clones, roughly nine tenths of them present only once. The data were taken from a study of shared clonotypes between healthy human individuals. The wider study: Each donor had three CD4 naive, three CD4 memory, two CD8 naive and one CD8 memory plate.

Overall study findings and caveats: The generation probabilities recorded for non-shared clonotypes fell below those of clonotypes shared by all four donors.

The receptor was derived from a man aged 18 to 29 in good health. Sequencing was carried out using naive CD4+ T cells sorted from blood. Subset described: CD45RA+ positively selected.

CDR3 region: CASRRTRTGGVIGTQYF. DNA for the CDR3: TGTGCCAGCAGACGAACCCGGACAGGGGGCGTTATCGGGACGCAGTATTTT. V usage is TRBV28 and J usage is TRBJ2-3; 11 bases fit TRBD1. J gave up 9 bases and V 6 bases, and 17 bases lay outside the gene matches. The germline CDR1 and CDR2 sequences are MDHEN and SYDVKM. The CDR3 extends over 17 amino acids.